The rows below give T cell receptor beta chains drawn from one sample of a study of T cell responses to AZD1222 COVID-19 vaccine. TCRdb's copy holds only in-frame clones and misses some; the assay was immunoSEQ multiplex PCR. This table has approximately 150,000 clones, nearly 95% appearing once. Sequencing was performed on peripheral blood, taken on day 0 of AZD1222 vaccination. The receptors derive from an adult in good health. Both conserved end residues are part of each CDR3. D genes are given only for firm matches. Clone size, where shown, is once, few, many, or a class for clones that have expanded.

v_gene,abundance,j_gene,d_gene,CDR3nt,CDR3aa
TRBV7-9,NA,TRBJ2-1,NA,TGTGCCAGCAGCTCGCTCGGGACCCCTTATTGGTTCTTC,CASSSLGTPYWFF
TRBV16,NA,TRBJ1-5,TRBD1,TGTGCCAGCAGCCAATCGACAGGGAATCAGCCCCAGCATTTT,CASSQSTGNQPQHF
TRBV3-1/TRBV3-2,NA,TRBJ2-5,NA,TGTGCCAGCAGCCAAGATAGGTGGGTCCAAGAGACCCAGTACTTC,CASSQDRWVQETQYF
TRBV7-9,once,TRBJ2-5,NA,TGTGCCAGCAGCTTAGAGGCCCAAGAGACCCAGTACTTC,CASSLEAQETQYF
TRBV30,NA,TRBJ2-2,TRBD1,TGTGCCTGGTCGACAGGGGAGTCCGGGGAGCTGTTTTTT,CAWSTGESGELFF
TRBV18,NA,TRBJ2-7,NA,TGTGCCAGCTCACCACCGTTGATAAACGAGCAGTACTTC,CASSPPLINEQYF
TRBV27,NA,TRBJ1-2,NA,TGTGCCAGCAGTTTACAGGGAAACTATGGCTACACCTTC,CASSLQGNYGYTF
TRBV7-2,NA,TRBJ1-6,NA,TGTGCCAGTACCCCAGGGTGGAATAATTCACCCCTCCACTTT,CASTPGWNNSPLHF
TRBV4-3,few,TRBJ2-5,NA,TGCGCCAGCAGCCAAGTTCCCAGGGAGGCCCAGTACTTC,CASSQVPREAQYF
TRBV3-1/TRBV3-2,NA,TRBJ2-3,NA,TGTGCCAGCAGCCAACGTGGTAGTGGGACAGATACGCAGTATTTT,CASSQRGSGTDTQYF
TRBV28,NA,TRBJ2-7,TRBD1,TGTGCCAGCAGTCTCACTAGGACAGGATCCCGCGAGCAGTACTTC,CASSLTRTGSREQYF
TRBV11-1,NA,TRBJ2-5,TRBD2,TGTGCCAGCGTCCTGAGTAGCGGGAGTGGGGAGACCCAGTACTTC,CASVLSSGSGETQYF
TRBV5-8,NA,TRBJ2-5,TRBD2,TGTGCCAGCACCCGGGGGGGCCCGGATTCCGGGACCCAGTACTTC,CASTRGGPDSGTQYF
TRBV18,NA,TRBJ1-4,NA,TGTGCCAGCTCATCTAATGAAAAACTGTTTTTT,CASSSNEKLFF
TRBV18,NA,TRBJ2-1,TRBD1,TGTGCCAGCTCACCGACAGGGCGAGAGCAGTTCTTC,CASSPTGREQFF
TRBV3-1/TRBV3-2,NA,TRBJ1-2,NA,TGTGCCAGCAGCCAAGAAGCCGGGATTGGCTACACCTTC,CASSQEAGIGYTF
TRBV5-1,NA,TRBJ1-1,NA,TGCGCCAGCAGCCCATCAGGACCGGTAGACCCTGCAGCTTTCTTT,CASSPSGPVDPAAFF
TRBV6-5,NA,TRBJ2-7,TRBD1,TGTGCCAGCAGTTACTCGACGGGGACAGGGGTCTACGAGCAGTACTTC,CASSYSTGTGVYEQYF
TRBV7-3,NA,TRBJ1-1,NA,TGTGCCAGCAGCTCCCTTTCGAACACTGAAGCTTTCTTT,CASSSLSNTEAFF
TRBV3-1/TRBV3-2,once,TRBJ1-5,NA,TGTGCCAGCAGCCAAGGAGGATTCGGGGGTAGCAATCAGCCCCAGCATTTT,CASSQGGFGGSNQPQHF
TRBV7-3,once,TRBJ2-2,NA,TGTGCCAGCAGATCGAGGGTTACGAACACCGGGGAGCTGTTTTTT,CASRSRVTNTGELFF
TRBV5-6,NA,TRBJ2-4,NA,TGTGCCAGCAGCTTCCCCTCGGCCAGCGGAATAGCCAAAAACATTCAGTACTTC,CASSFPSASGIAKNIQYF
TRBV28,NA,TRBJ1-1,NA,TGTGCCAGCAGCCGGCCAGTTTTTGAAGCTTTCTTT,CASSRPVFEAFF
TRBV5-5,NA,TRBJ2-5,NA,TGTGCCAGCAGCTTGGATGGGGTTGCCCAGTACTTC,CASSLDGVAQYF
TRBV6-6,NA,TRBJ2-1,TRBD2,TGTGCCAGCAGTGGAAGACTAGCGGGAGTAGTGAATGAGCAGTTCTTC,CASSGRLAGVVNEQFF
TRBV28,few,TRBJ2-7,TRBD1,TGTGCCAGCACCGATCGGACAGGCGGCTACTCGCAGTACTTC,CASTDRTGGYSQYF
TRBV28,NA,TRBJ1-3,NA,TGTGCCAGCACTTCCGAGTACGGAAACACCATATATTTT,CASTSEYGNTIYF
TRBV14,few,TRBJ1-3,TRBD1,TGTGCCAGCAGCCAGACAGGGGTAGGAAACACCATATATTTT,CASSQTGVGNTIYF
TRBV2,NA,TRBJ1-2,TRBD1,TGTGCCAGCAGTGATGATGGGGAAACAGGGGGAAACTATGGCTACACCTTC,CASSDDGETGGNYGYTF
TRBV7-8,NA,TRBJ2-7,NA,TGTGCCAGCAGCTTTGACGGAGGCTACGAGCAGTACTTC,CASSFDGGYEQYF
TRBV12-3/TRBV12-4,NA,TRBJ2-2,NA,TGTGCCAGCAGTCTTGGGGGCTCCGGGGAGCTGTTTTTT,CASSLGGSGELFF
TRBV12-3/TRBV12-4,NA,TRBJ2-3,NA,TGTGCCGTCAATACGCAGTATTTT,CAVNTQYF
TRBV5-4,NA,TRBJ1-1,TRBD1,TGTGCCAGCAGCCCGAGGACAGGCTACGTGGTGGCGACTGAAGCTTTCTTT,CASSPRTGYVVATEAFF
TRBV7-3,NA,TRBJ2-3,NA,TGTGCCAGCAGCGGGGCGGCTTCTGGCACAGATACGCAGTATTTT,CASSGAASGTDTQYF
TRBV5-1,NA,TRBJ1-6,NA,TGCGCCAGCAGCGGGGGAGTCCAGGGAGTTTCACCCCTCCACTTT,CASSGGVQGVSPLHF
TRBV12-3/TRBV12-4,NA,TRBJ1-4,NA,TGTGCCAGCAGTCCCGATCTTGTATCGCCGTTTTTT,CASSPDLVSPFF
TRBV7-8,NA,TRBJ2-5,NA,TGTGCCAGCAGCTTGCGGGTCGACGCGGAGACCCAGTACTTC,CASSLRVDAETQYF
TRBV6-2/TRBV6-3,NA,TRBJ1-6,NA,TGTGCCAGCAGTAGCCGAGGGGGTGATTCACCCCTCCACTTT,CASSSRGGDSPLHF
TRBV5-1,NA,TRBJ1-6,NA,TGCGCCAGCAGTAGTGTTTGGGGCGGTAATTCACCCCTCCACTTT,CASSSVWGGNSPLHF
TRBV5-1,NA,TRBJ2-1,TRBD2,TGCGCCAGCAGCTTGGGCGGGAGTCCCCCCAATGAGCAGTTCTTC,CASSLGGSPPNEQFF
TRBV30,NA,TRBJ1-4,NA,TGTGCCTGGAGTGTACGTAGGACAGCAACTAATGAAAAACTGTTTTTT,CAWSVRRTATNEKLFF